Given below is one T cell receptor (beta chain) in context. There is no known antigen for this receptor. No per-base quality is available; no much larger clone lies one base away. The sample is drawn from a study of blood T cells in healthy people across ages (dated by TCRdb to the mid-2010s). Some background on the complete study: In model experiments, roughly one uniquely barcoded TCR beta cDNA molecule per two T cells was captured by template switching. Using deep sequencing normalized with unique cDNA molecular identifiers, the study measured how TCR beta repertoire diversity changes with age. Donors were grouped into four age groups: young (average approximately 16 years), middle-aged (roughly 38), aged (about 60) and long-lived (about 82). To avoid experimental bias, donors of different ages were distributed randomly across sequencing lanes. Two additional independent replicas of 1 million unique cDNA reads from the same blood draw were analyzed for two donors (one aged 18 to 30 and one aged 80 or older). Paper-wide results and their limitations: Conclusive comparison of naive and antigen-experienced compartments was prevented by the profiling of bulk unsorted PBMCs. Compared with the aged group, the long-lived group had more naive CD4+ T cells, fewer expanded clones and increased TCR diversity, a pattern suggesting age selection. Donor CMV infection status was unknown, potentially confounding age-related changes in expanded clonotypes. As age increased, observed TCR beta diversity per million T cells dropped in a roughly linear way, and a significant reduction was already evident by age about 40. Observed TCR beta diversity correlated strongly with the percentage of naive T cells measured by flow cytometry. Estimates of total diversity from one million sequenced T cells were regarded as lower bounds and underestimates.

Libraries were built with 5' RACE. Sequencing was performed on an Illumina HiSeq 2500. A second about 6 to 11 cycle PCR used a sample-barcoded 5' primer and a J-beta primer mix. A template-switch 5' adaptor carrying 12 random nucleotides introduced a unique molecular identifier onto each TCR beta cDNA molecule. Each sample yielded at least 2.5 million CDR3-containing paired-end reads. First-strand cDNA synthesis was performed from all RNA using the Mint cDNA synthesis kit, with priming by a TRBC-specific oligonucleotide. All cDNA was treated with uracil-DNA glycosylase and then went through a first 18-cycle PCR with the universal primers M1SS and BC2_uni_R. The published analysis was carried out like this. For normalization, 1 million high-quality reads, each with a distinct molecular identifier, were randomly selected from each sample. Reads with shared molecular identifiers were discarded instead of being binned into consensus sequences. MiTCR, run with a Q25 quality threshold and the strictest error-elimination algorithm, handled CDR3 identification, clonotype clustering and error correction. A nonparametric unseen species model with Euler transformation was used to estimate a lower bound on total TCR beta diversity. The raw public data were reprocessed by TCRdb itself: fastp quality trimming at Q25, MiXCR clonotype calling, in-frame beta chains only. CDR3 protein sequences are deduplicated, and each keeps its most common genes and DNA. The V and J calls come from TCRdb's annotation, not from the publication. The sample has more than 700,000 distinct CDR3 sequences on record, 50% to 65% of them singletons. About 42% of the sample goes to the ten largest clones.

Systemically healthy Caucasian individuals from Russia, 35 to 50 in total and aged about 6 to 90 years, were included as donors. Approximately 9 milliliters of peripheral blood were collected from each donor into EDTA-treated Vacutainer tubes. PBMCs were isolated by Ficoll-Paque density-gradient centrifugation, with at least 6 million obtained per sample. Total RNA was extracted from PBMCs with Trizol reagent, with at least 5.5 micrograms obtained per sample. Naive CD45RAhigh/CD27high T cell percentages were measured by flow cytometry on a PBMC aliquot from every donor. This TCR came from an older man in good health. Sequencing was performed on blood.

Read as DNA, the sequence is TGTGCTAGTGCCTCTCAAGGCGGCCTCTACGAGCAGTACTTC. It specifies CASASQGGLYEQYF. The chain links TRBV12-5 with TRBJ2-7, with the D gene too uncertain to name. V lost 7 bases and J lost 3 bases; the stretch between them is 16 bases long. Taken from the germline V gene, the CDR1 and CDR2 loops are LGHNT and FRNRAP. From cysteine to phenylalanine, the CDR3 is 14 amino acids long. Only the CDR3 DNA stays, 42 bases, in frame from base 1.